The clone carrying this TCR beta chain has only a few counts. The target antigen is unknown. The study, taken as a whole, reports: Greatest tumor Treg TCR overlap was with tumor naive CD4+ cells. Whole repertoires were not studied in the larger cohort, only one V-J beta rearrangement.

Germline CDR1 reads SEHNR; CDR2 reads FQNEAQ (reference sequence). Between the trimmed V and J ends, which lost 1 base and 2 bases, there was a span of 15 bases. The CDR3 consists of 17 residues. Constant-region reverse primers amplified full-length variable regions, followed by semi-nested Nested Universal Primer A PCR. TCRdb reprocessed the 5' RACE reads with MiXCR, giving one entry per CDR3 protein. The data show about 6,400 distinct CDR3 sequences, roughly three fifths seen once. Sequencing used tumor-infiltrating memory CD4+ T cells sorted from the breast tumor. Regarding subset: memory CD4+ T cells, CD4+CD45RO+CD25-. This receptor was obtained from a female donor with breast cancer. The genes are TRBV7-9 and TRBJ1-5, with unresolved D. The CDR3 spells CASSLGRDRDGNQPQHF. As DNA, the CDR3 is TGTGCCAGCAGCTTAGGGAGGGATCGTGACGGCAATCAGCCCCAGCATTTT.